These T cell receptor beta chains were read from a single sample in a study of blood T cell repertoires in COVID-19. The data were produced by immunoSEQ multiplex PCR, yet TCRdb's version contains in-frame clones alone and is incomplete. The sample shows approximately 440,000 clones, roughly 88% of them seen only once. What was sequenced was peripheral blood. The receptors here all came from a woman between 50 and 59 years old with COVID-19, enrolled during active disease. The CDR3 runs from the conserved cysteine through the conserved F or W. A D gene is named only where the DNA matches it firmly. Size values are once, few and many counts, or a class for expanded clones, and some rows have none.

v_call	j_call	clone_size	d_call	cdr3_aa	cdr3_nt
TRBV5-6	TRBJ1-5	once	.	CASSLSPTQAQPQHF	TGTGCCAGCAGCTTGTCCCCTACGCAGGCTCAGCCCCAGCATTTT
TRBV6-5	TRBJ1-2	.	TRBD1	CASNGQGQIYGYTF	TGTGCCAGCAATGGACAGGGGCAAATCTATGGCTACACCTTC
TRBV9	TRBJ2-2	.	.	CASSVSGSNTGELFF	TGTGCCAGCAGCGTAAGCGGATCGAACACCGGGGAGCTGTTTTTT
TRBV2	TRBJ1-5	.	TRBD1	CARGTAGNQPQHF	TGTGCCAGGGGGACAGCGGGCAATCAGCCCCAGCATTTT
TRBV6-5	TRBJ2-3	.	.	CASSRQVDTDTQYF	TGTGCCAGCAGTCGACAGGTGGACACAGATACGCAGTATTTT
TRBV5-1	TRBJ2-3	.	.	CASSSSGTDTQYF	TGCGCCAGCAGCTCCTCAGGAACAGATACGCAGTATTTT
TRBV3-1/TRBV3-2	TRBJ2-7	.	.	CASSQRDTYEQYF	TGTGCCAGCAGCCAGAGGGACACCTACGAGCAGTACTTC
TRBV6-5	TRBJ1-1	.	.	CASRPNRVDTEAFF	TGTGCCAGCAGACCAAACAGGGTAGACACTGAAGCTTTCTTT
TRBV24-1	TRBJ2-1	.	TRBD1	CATSDATGGSYNEQFF	TGTGCCACCAGTGACGCGACAGGGGGGTCCTACAATGAGCAGTTCTTC
TRBV28	TRBJ1-1	.	.	CASMRGGSTEAFF	TGTGCCAGCATGCGGGGGGGGAGCACTGAAGCTTTCTTT
TRBV30	TRBJ2-3	few	TRBD2	CAWRSTSGGGAQYF	TGTGCCTGGAGGTCTACTAGCGGGGGAGGGGCGCAGTATTTT
TRBV14	TRBJ2-7	.	.	CASSRAGEQYF	TGTGCCAGCAGCCGGGCTGGGGAGCAGTACTTC
TRBV12-3/TRBV12-4	TRBJ2-7	.	.	CASSRNRGYEQYF	TGTGCCAGCAGCCGAAATAGAGGCTACGAGCAGTACTTC
TRBV28	TRBJ2-5	.	TRBD1	CASNLLRTGARQETQYF	TGTGCCAGCAACCTTCTTAGGACAGGGGCCAGGCAAGAGACCCAGTACTTC
TRBV10-2	TRBJ1-2	.	.	CASSESGGYTF	TGCGCCAGCAGTGAGTCCGGTGGCTACACCTTC
TRBV6-5	TRBJ1-1	.	TRBD1	CASRRTGRYTEAFF	TGTGCCAGCAGGAGGACAGGGAGGTACACTGAAGCTTTCTTT
TRBV7-9	TRBJ2-1	.	.	CASSLLPGTPDYNEQFF	TGTGCCAGCAGCCTGCTCCCCGGGACACCAGATTACAATGAGCAGTTCTTC
TRBV5-4	TRBJ2-3	few	TRBD1	CASSLKGQGGTDTQYF	TGTGCCAGCAGCTTGAAGGGACAGGGCGGCACAGATACGCAGTATTTT
TRBV4-2	TRBJ2-3	few	TRBD1	CASSQLTGPPTDTQYF	TGTGCCAGCAGCCAACTGACAGGGCCCCCCACAGATACGCAGTATTTT
TRBV4-2	TRBJ2-3	once	TRBD2	CASSQRTSGGGDTQYF	TGTGCCAGCAGCCAAAGGACTAGCGGGGGGGGAGATACGCAGTATTTT
TRBV18	TRBJ1-3	once	.	CASTNRVPGNTIYF	TGTGCCAGCACTAACAGGGTCCCAGGAAACACCATATATTTT
TRBV9	TRBJ2-5	once	TRBD1	CASSVAGGAETQYF	TGTGCCAGCAGCGTAGCAGGGGGCGCGGAGACCCAGTACTTC
TRBV24-1	TRBJ1-1	.	TRBD1	CAVGQGYTEAFF	TGTGCCGTCGGACAGGGATACACTGAAGCTTTCTTT
TRBV7-3	TRBJ2-3	.	.	CASSLSGGLSTDTQYF	TGTGCCAGCAGCTTAAGCGGTGGACTATCCACAGATACGCAGTATTTT
TRBV9	TRBJ1-5	.	TRBD1	CASSGQGVSNQPQHF	TGTGCCAGCAGCGGACAGGGGGTTAGCAATCAGCCCCAGCATTTT
TRBV6-1	TRBJ1-2	.	.	CASSEAIYLDYGYTF	TGTGCCAGCAGTGAAGCCATCTACTTGGACTATGGCTACACCTTC
TRBV5-1	TRBJ2-3	.	TRBD2	CASSLGLAGGYSTDTQYF	TGCGCCAGCAGCCTCGGACTAGCGGGGGGGTATAGCACAGATACGCAGTATTTT
TRBV7-9	TRBJ1-2	.	.	CASSSPGDYGYTF	TGTGCCAGCAGCTCCCCCGGTGACTATGGCTACACCTTC
TRBV2	TRBJ1-4	.	.	CASSELTGAGEKLFF	TGTGCCAGCAGTGAACTGACAGGCGCGGGTGAAAAACTGTTTTTT
TRBV6-1	TRBJ1-2	.	.	CASSENLAVYYGYTF	TGTGCCAGCAGTGAAAACTTGGCGGTATACTATGGCTACACCTTC
TRBV3-1/TRBV3-2	TRBJ1-1	.	.	CASSQWKGGSTEAFF	TGTGCCAGCAGCCAATGGAAGGGAGGAAGCACTGAAGCTTTCTTT
TRBV27	TRBJ1-3	.	.	CASSPRVGNTIYF	TGTGCCAGCAGTCCCCGGGTCGGAAACACCATATATTTT
TRBV9	TRBJ1-5	.	.	CASSVDPGTRPQHF	TGTGCCAGCAGCGTAGATCCGGGTACTAGGCCCCAGCATTTT
TRBV11-2	TRBJ1-1	.	.	CASSFAGNTEAFF	TGTGCCAGCAGCTTCGCCGGGAACACTGAAGCTTTCTTT
TRBV12-3/TRBV12-4	TRBJ1-2	.	.	CASSLTQAYGYTF	TGTGCCAGCAGTTTAACCCAGGCCTATGGCTACACCTTC
TRBV5-4	TRBJ1-3	.	.	CASSFQEGPPGNTIYF	TGTGCCAGCAGCTTCCAGGAGGGTCCCCCTGGAAACACCATATATTTT
TRBV3-1/TRBV3-2	TRBJ1-4	.	.	CASSQSQGYGSEKLFF	TGTGCCAGCAGCCAAAGCCAGGGGTACGGAAGCGAAAAACTGTTTTTT
TRBV18	TRBJ2-7	once	.	CASSPDRSSYEQYF	TGTGCCAGCTCACCTGACAGGAGCTCCTACGAGCAGTACTTC
TRBV6-5	TRBJ1-3	.	TRBD1	CASKPGQGNTIYF	TGTGCCAGCAAACCGGGACAGGGGAACACCATATATTTT
TRBV19	TRBJ1-1	.	.	CASSIRTGEAFF	TGTGCCAGTAGTATCCGAACAGGCGAAGCTTTCTTT
TRBV10-3	TRBJ1-5	once	TRBD1	CAISSTGNDNQPQHF	TGTGCCATCAGCTCGACAGGGAATGACAATCAGCCCCAGCATTTT
TRBV19	TRBJ2-3	.	TRBD2	CASSMGLSYTDTQYF	TGTGCCAGTAGTATGGGACTATCTTACACAGATACGCAGTATTTT
TRBV10-2	TRBJ1-1	.	.	CASSDQESEAFF	TGCGCCAGCAGTGATCAAGAGAGTGAAGCTTTCTTT
TRBV5-1	TRBJ1-1	.	.	CASSSGQSNTEAFF	TGCGCCAGCAGCTCGGGACAATCGAACACTGAAGCTTTCTTT
TRBV19	TRBJ1-1	.	TRBD1	CASSPRDRGSAEAFF	TGTGCCAGTAGTCCCCGGGACAGGGGGAGCGCTGAAGCTTTCTTT
TRBV7-9	TRBJ2-5	.	.	CASSSGGNQETQYF	TGTGCCAGCAGCTCTGGGGGGAACCAAGAGACCCAGTACTTC
TRBV6-1	TRBJ1-2	.	TRBD1	CASSEVGTGNGYTF	TGTGCCAGCAGTGAAGTAGGGACAGGGAATGGCTACACCTTC
TRBV7-4	TRBJ2-3	.	TRBD2	CASSLIAGPTDTQYF	TGTGCCAGCAGTCTCATAGCGGGACCCACAGATACGCAGTATTTT
TRBV29-1	TRBJ1-2	.	TRBD1	CSVEDGQGLAGYTF	TGCAGCGTTGAAGACGGACAGGGCCTCGCCGGCTACACCTTC
TRBV6-5	TRBJ1-2	.	.	CASRQTGNYGYTF	TGTGCCAGCAGGCAAACCGGGAACTATGGCTACACCTTC
TRBV9	TRBJ2-7	.	.	CASSVGSTYEQYF	TGTGCCAGCAGCGTAGGGAGTACCTACGAGCAGTACTTC
TRBV24-1	TRBJ2-3	once	TRBD1	CATGGTGWTTDTQYF	TGTGCCACCGGGGGGACAGGGTGGACCACAGATACGCAGTATTTT
TRBV5-8	TRBJ1-2	.	TRBD1	CASSPGTEHPNYGYTF	TGTGCCAGCAGCCCGGGGACAGAGCATCCTAACTATGGCTACACCTTC